This record covers a single T cell receptor (beta chain). Sequencing was performed with immunoSEQ multiplex PCR; in TCRdb, only in-frame clones are kept and a portion is missing. The top ten clones hold around 0.43% of a sample with 55,000 to 65,000 clones, 82% of them seen once. Single viable CD3+CD4+CD8-CD45RO+ cells were sorted as the memory CD4+ T cells. The CDR3 has 14 residues. The germline V gene encodes CDR1 KGHSH and CDR2 LQKENI. V lost 6 bases to trimming and J lost 7 bases, with 16 bases between them. This entry is derived from a study of memory CD4+ T cells and cytomegalovirus serostatus. This chain joins TRBV18 and TRBJ2-1, with D tentatively TRBD1 (5 bases). The TCR originated in an adult in good health and CMV-seronegative. Sequencing was done on a sample of memory CD4+ T cells from blood. CDR3 coding DNA: TGTGCCAGCTCCTCTTCCCAGGGTCGAAATGAGCAGTTCTTC. Amino acids: CASSSSQGRNEQFF.